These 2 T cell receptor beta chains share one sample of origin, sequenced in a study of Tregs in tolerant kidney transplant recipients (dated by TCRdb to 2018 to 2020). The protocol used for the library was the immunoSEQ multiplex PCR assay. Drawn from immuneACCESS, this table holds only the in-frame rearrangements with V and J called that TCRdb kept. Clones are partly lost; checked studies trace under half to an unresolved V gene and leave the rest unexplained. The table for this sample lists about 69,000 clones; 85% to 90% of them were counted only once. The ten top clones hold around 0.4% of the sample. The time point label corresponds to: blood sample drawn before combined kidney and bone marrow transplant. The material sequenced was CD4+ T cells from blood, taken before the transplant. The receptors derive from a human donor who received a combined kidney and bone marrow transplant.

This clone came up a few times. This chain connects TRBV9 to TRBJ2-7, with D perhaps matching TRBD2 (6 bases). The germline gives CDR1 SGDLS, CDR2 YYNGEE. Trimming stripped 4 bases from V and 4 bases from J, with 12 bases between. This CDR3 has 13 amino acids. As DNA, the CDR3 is TGTGCCAGCAGCCGGCGACTAGGGTACGAGCAGTACTTC. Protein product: CASSRRLGYEQYF.

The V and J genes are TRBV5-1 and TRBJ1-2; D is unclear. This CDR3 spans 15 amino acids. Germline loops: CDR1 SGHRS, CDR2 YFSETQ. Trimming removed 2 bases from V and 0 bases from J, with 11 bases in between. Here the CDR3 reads CASSFQSGANYGYTF. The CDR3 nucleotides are TGCGCCAGCAGCTTCCAAAGCGGGGCTAACTATGGCTACACCTTC.